The entry below describes one T cell receptor (beta chain). After template switching added a universal primer site, the resulting cDNA carried unique molecular identifiers. TCRdb re-called the 5' RACE reads through MiXCR, storing one row per CDR3 protein. This sample has roughly 750,000 distinct CDR3 sequences, with less than 25% found just once. This sample was included in a study of identical twins. This CDR3 contains 19 residues. Trimming removed 5 bases from V and 0 bases from J; junction bases left unmatched: 13. The same specimen was also included in a second study, on T cells expressing NK-cell markers. This second study notes: TCR beta repertoires came from sorted CD3+CD56+NKG2C+, CD3+CD56+NKG2C- and CD3+CD56-NKG2C+ T cells.

This rearrangement joins TRBV12-3 or TRBV12-4 to TRBJ2-2; 9 bases agree with TRBD2. The specimen was PBMCs. This TCR derives from a woman aged 18-29 years in good health. CDR3 residues: CASSPRPGSGGPNTGELFF. CDR3 sequence (DNA): TGTGCCAGCAGTCCCAGACCCGGGAGCGGGGGGCCGAACACCGGGGAGCTGTTTTTT.